The entry below describes one T cell receptor beta chain. This entry comes from a study of cytomegalovirus exposure and HLA in healthy donors. Study-wide context: Previous work identified roughly 120 million unique TCR beta sequences from about 200 million T cells.

The CDR3 has 14 residues. Germline trimming cut 2 bases from V and 10 bases from J; bases unmatched to any gene: 7. Germline values: CDR1 SGHAT, CDR2 FQNNGV. 60 Vbeta and 13 Jbeta primers were used in PCR. Libraries were prepared by immunoSEQ multiplex PCR; TCRdb keeps only in-frame clonotypes and omits some of them. The sample carries about 170,000 clones, roughly 85% recorded once. This clonotype was sampled from a boy aged 2-15 years in good health and CMV-seronegative. The chain employs TRBV11-2 and TRBJ2-1, with 8 bases identical to TRBD1. The specimen was PBMCs. The CDR3 sequence: CASSLNQGAEEQFF. The CDR3 DNA follows: TGTGCCAGCAGCTTAAATCAGGGGGCGGAGGAGCAGTTCTTC.